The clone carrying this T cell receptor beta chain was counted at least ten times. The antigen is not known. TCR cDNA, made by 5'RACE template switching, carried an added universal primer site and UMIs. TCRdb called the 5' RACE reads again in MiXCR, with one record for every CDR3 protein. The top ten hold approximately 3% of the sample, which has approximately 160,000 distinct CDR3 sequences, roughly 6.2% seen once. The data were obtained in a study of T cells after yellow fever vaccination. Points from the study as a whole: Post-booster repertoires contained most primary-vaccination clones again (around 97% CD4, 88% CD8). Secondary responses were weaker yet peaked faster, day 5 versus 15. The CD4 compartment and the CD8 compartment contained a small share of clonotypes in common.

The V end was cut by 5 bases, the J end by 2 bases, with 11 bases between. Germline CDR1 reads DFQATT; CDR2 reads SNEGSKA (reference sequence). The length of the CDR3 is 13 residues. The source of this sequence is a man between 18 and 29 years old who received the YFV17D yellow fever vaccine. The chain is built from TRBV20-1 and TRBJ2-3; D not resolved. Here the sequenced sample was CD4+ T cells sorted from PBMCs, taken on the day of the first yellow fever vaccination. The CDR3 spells CSAWKQTTDTQYF. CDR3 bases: TGCAGTGCTTGGAAACAGACCACAGATACGCAGTATTTT.